This T cell receptor beta chain came from a study of CD8 T cells in Susac syndrome. Sequencing of TCR beta covered CD8+ and CD4+ T cells obtained from blood. CDR3 length: 15 residues. Trimming shortened V by 0 bases and J by 3 bases, and 12 bases separated the two germline ends. Germline V gene data show CDR1 as GTSNPN and CDR2 as SVGIG (reference sequence). A quantity of about 0.5 to 1 ug RNA underwent reverse transcription using random hexamers. Amplification of TCR beta CDR3 was carried out by immunoSEQ multiplex PCR, which covered 54 Vbeta and 13 Jbeta segments. TCRdb recomputed calls from the immunoSEQ multiplex PCR reads with MiXCR, one row per CDR3 protein. The sample yields about 120,000 distinct CDR3 sequences, 85% to 95% seen once.

The sample taken for sequencing was CD4+ T cells from PBMCs. The chain recombines TRBV30 with TRBJ1-3, with D unresolved. The origin of this receptor is a human donor with multiple sclerosis. CDR3 loop: CAWSVRGSSGNTIYF. CDR3 nucleotides: TGTGCCTGGAGTGTACGAGGAAGTAGTGGAAACACCATATATTTT.